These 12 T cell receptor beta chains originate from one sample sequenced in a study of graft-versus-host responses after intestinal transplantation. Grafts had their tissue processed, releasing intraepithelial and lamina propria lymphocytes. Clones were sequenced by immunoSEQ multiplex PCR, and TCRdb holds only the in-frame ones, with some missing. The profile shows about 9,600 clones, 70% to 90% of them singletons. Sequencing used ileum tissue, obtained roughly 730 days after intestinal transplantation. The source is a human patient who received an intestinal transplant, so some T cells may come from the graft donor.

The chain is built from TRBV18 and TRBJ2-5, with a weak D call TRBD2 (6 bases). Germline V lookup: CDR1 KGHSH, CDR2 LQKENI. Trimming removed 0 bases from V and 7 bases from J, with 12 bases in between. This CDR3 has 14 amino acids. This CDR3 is CASSPPTSSVTQYF. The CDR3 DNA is TGTGCCAGCTCACCACCTACTAGCTCTGTGACCCAGTACTTC.

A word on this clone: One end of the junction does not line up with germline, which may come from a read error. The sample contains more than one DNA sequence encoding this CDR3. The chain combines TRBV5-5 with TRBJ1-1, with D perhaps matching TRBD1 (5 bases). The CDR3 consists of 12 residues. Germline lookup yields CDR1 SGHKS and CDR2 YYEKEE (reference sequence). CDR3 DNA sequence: TGCGCCAGCAGCTGGGGGGACACTGAAGCTTTCTTT. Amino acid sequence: CASSWGDTEAFF.

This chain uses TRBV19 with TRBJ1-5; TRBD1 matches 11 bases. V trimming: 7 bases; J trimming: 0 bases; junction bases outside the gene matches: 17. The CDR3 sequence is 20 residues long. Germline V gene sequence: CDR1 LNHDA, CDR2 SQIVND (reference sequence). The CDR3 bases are TGTGCCAGTACTATCGGGATCGTAGGACAGGGGGCCTTTAGCAATCAGCCCCAGCATTTT. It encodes CASTIGIVGQGAFSNQPQHF.

The CDR3 DNA reads TGCGCCAGCAGCCAAACCACCGGGACTAGCCGCGCAGATACGCAGTATTTT. This gives the protein CASSQTTGTSRADTQYF. The rearrangement links TRBV4-1 to TRBJ2-3; TRBD2 matches at 9 bases. The CDR3 sequence is 17 residues long. Trimming took 2 bases from V and 4 from J; bases not matched to a gene: 10. Germline assignment: CDR1 MGHRA and CDR2 YSYEKL.

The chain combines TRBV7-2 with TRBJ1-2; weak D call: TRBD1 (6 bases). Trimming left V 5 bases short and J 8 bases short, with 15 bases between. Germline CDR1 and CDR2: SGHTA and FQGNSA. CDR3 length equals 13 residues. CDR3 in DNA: TGTGCCAGCAGCCCCGTCCAGGGGCTCGGCTACACCTTC. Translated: CASSPVQGLGYTF.

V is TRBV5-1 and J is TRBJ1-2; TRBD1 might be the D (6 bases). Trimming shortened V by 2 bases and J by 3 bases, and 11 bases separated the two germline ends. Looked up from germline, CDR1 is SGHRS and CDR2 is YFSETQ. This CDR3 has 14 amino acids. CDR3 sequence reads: CASSLGPGDYGYTF. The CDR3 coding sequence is TGCGCCAGCAGCTTAGGACCAGGGGACTATGGCTACACCTTC.

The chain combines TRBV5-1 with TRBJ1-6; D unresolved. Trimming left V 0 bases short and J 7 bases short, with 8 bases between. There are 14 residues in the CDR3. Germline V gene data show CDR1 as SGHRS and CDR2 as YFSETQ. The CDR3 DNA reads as TGCGCCAGCAGCTTGGGAGGTAACAATTCACCCCTCCACTTT. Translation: CASSLGGNNSPLHF.

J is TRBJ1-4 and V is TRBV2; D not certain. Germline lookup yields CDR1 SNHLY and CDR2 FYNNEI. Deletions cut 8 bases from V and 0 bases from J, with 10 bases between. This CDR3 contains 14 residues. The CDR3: CASAYMATNEKLFF. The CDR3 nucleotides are TGTGCCAGCGCTTACATGGCAACTAATGAAAAACTGTTTTTT.

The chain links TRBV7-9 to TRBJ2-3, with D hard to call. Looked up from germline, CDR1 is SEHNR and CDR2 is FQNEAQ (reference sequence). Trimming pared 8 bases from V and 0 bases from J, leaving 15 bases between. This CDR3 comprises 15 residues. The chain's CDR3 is CASPPGRYSTDTQYF. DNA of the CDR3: TGTGCCAGCCCGCCGGGCCGATATAGCACAGATACGCAGTATTTT.

CDR3 DNA: TGTGCCAGCAGTGAAGCGGTTACAGGCTCTGGAAACACCATATATTTT. Amino acids: CASSEAVTGSGNTIYF. The chain carries TRBV6-1 and TRBJ1-3, with D perhaps matching TRBD1 (5 bases). Germline V gene lookup returns CDR1 MNHNS and CDR2 SASEGT. V was clipped by 0 bases and J by 0 bases, with 9 bases between them. The CDR3 extends over 16 amino acids.

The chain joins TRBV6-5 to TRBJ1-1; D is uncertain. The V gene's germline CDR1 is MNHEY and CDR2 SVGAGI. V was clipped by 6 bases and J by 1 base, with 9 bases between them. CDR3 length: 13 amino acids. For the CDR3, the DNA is TGTGCCAGCAGCTTAGACCCGAACACTGAAGCTTTCTTT. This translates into CASSLDPNTEAFF.

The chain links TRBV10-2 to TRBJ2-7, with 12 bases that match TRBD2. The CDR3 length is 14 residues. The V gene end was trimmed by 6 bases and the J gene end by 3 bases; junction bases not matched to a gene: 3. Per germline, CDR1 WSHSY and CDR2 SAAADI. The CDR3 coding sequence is TGCGCCAGCAGGACTAGCGGGAGAGTCTACGAGCAGTACTTC. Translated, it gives CASRTSGRVYEQYF.